Listed below are T cell receptor beta chains from one sample, sequenced in a study of long-term antiretroviral therapy in people with HIV. Profiled with immunoSEQ multiplex PCR; TCRdb holds only in-frame clones, not every one. The repertoire consists of tens of thousands of clones, with 70% to 90% occurring once and the leading ten covering about an eighth. The sample here was unsorted PBMCs, taken 1.1 years after starting antiretroviral therapy. Receptors originate from a man aged 18-30 years with HIV. Each CDR3 is given with its conserved first and last residue. The D gene is left open where the match is weak. For some rows the clone size is stated as once, few or many, or as a class when expanded; others skip it.

TRBJ2-3 | TRBV14 | - | once | CASSQSSLTDTQYF | TGTGCCAGCAGCCAATCCTCCCTCACAGATACGCAGTATTTT
TRBJ1-2 | TRBV7-9 | - | - | CASSSRQEKGYTF | TGTGCCAGCAGCTCCCGACAGGAGAAGGGCTACACCTTC
TRBJ1-4 | TRBV28 | - | - | CASSSYSWEKLFF | TGTGCCAGCAGTTCTTACAGCTGGGAAAAACTGTTTTTT
TRBJ1-6 | TRBV11-2 | - | - | CASSFGMGNPYNSPLHF | TGTGCCAGCAGCTTTGGAATGGGGAATCCCTATAATTCACCCCTCCACTTT
TRBJ2-1 | TRBV5-1 | - | - | CASSIQSGRGNEQFF | TGCGCCAGCAGCATTCAATCGGGCCGCGGGAATGAGCAGTTCTTC
TRBJ2-7 | TRBV7-2 | TRBD2 | - | CASSFRDGFGQAGGYEQYF | TGTGCCAGCAGCTTTAGAGATGGGTTTGGCCAAGCGGGAGGTTACGAGCAGTACTTC
TRBJ1-3 | TRBV5-4 | TRBD1 | - | CASSSDRGGNTIYF | TGTGCCAGCAGCTCGGACAGGGGTGGAAACACCATATATTTT
TRBJ1-2 | TRBV2 | - | - | CASSESEGGYTF | TGTGCCAGCAGTGAAAGTGAGGGAGGCTACACCTTC
TRBJ2-7 | TRBV19 | - | few | CASSIVRGNEQYF | TGTGCCAGTAGTATCGTTCGGGGCAACGAGCAGTACTTC
TRBJ1-2 | TRBV27 | - | - | CASSSLDARYGYTF | TGTGCCAGCAGTTCATTGGACGCCCGCTATGGCTACACCTTC
TRBJ2-5 | TRBV19 | - | - | CASSTDRAQETQYF | TGTGCCAGTAGTACCGACAGAGCCCAAGAGACCCAGTACTTC
TRBJ2-6 | TRBV2 | - | - | CASSDRFHSGANVLTF | TGTGCCAGCAGTGACAGATTTCACTCTGGGGCCAACGTCCTGACTTTC
TRBJ2-1 | TRBV27 | - | once | CASSLWAGRPPPRGNEQFF | TGTGCCAGCAGTTTATGGGCAGGGAGACCACCTCCTAGGGGGAATGAGCAGTTCTTC
TRBJ1-1 | TRBV7-2 | TRBD1 | - | CASSSRDRGPDTEAFF | TGTGCCAGCAGCTCCCGGGACAGGGGGCCTGACACTGAAGCTTTCTTT
TRBJ1-1 | TRBV7-9 | - | - | CASSFPGREAFF | TGTGCCAGCAGCTTCCCGGGGAGGGAAGCTTTCTTT
TRBJ1-5 | TRBV18 | - | - | CASSPSPAPQNQPQHF | TGTGCCAGCTCACCGAGTCCAGCCCCTCAAAATCAGCCCCAGCATTTT
TRBJ2-7 | TRBV7-8 | TRBD2 | - | CASSLAGLAGSLYEQYF | TGTGCCAGCAGCTTAGCGGGACTAGCGGGGTCCCTCTACGAGCAGTACTTC
TRBJ2-3 | TRBV9 | TRBD2 | - | CASSTLAGVGVDTQYF | TGTGCCAGCAGCACCTTAGCGGGAGTTGGGGTAGATACGCAGTATTTT
TRBJ2-7 | TRBV10-3 | - | - | CAISESAGVDEQYF | TGTGCCATCAGTGAGTCAGCAGGGGTGGACGAGCAGTACTTC
TRBJ2-3 | TRBV6-4 | - | - | CASSARAEDTQYF | TGTGCCAGCAGTGCTCGAGCCGAGGATACGCAGTATTTT
TRBJ2-2 | TRBV7-3 | - | few | CASSPQSPGHYTGELFF | TGTGCCAGCAGCCCCCAAAGCCCGGGACACTACACCGGGGAGCTGTTTTTT
TRBJ2-7 | TRBV13 | - | - | CASSLGRDLQYF | TGTGCCAGCAGCCTAGGCCGGGACCTACAGTACTTC
TRBJ1-2 | TRBV2 | TRBD1 | - | CASSPDRLKGYTF | TGTGCCAGCAGCCCGGACAGGCTCAAGGGCTACACCTTC
TRBJ1-2 | TRBV30 | - | - | CAWSTSGGGYTF | TGTGCCTGGAGTACTTCCGGGGGCGGCTACACCTTC
TRBJ2-3 | TRBV2 | TRBD2 | - | CASSDDAGDTDTQYF | TGTGCCAGCAGTGATGATGCGGGGGACACAGATACGCAGTATTTT
TRBJ1-3 | TRBV28 | TRBD1 | - | CASSGDRGFGNTIYF | TGTGCCAGCAGTGGTGACAGGGGGTTCGGAAACACCATATATTTT
TRBJ1-1 | TRBV7-9 | - | once | CASSLVYRPGGGPEAFF | TGTGCCAGCAGCTTAGTTTATCGGCCGGGAGGAGGACCTGAAGCTTTCTTT
TRBJ2-6 | TRBV6-6 | - | - | CASSYVGYSGANVLTF | TGTGCCAGCAGTTACGTAGGCTACTCTGGGGCCAACGTCCTGACTTTC
TRBJ2-3 | TRBV5-6 | - | - | CASSLDYAADTQYF | TGTGCCAGCAGCTTGGATTATGCGGCAGATACGCAGTATTTT
TRBJ2-1 | TRBV6-5 | - | - | CASRGVSSYNEQFF | TGTGCCAGCCGGGGAGTGAGCTCCTACAATGAGCAGTTCTTC
TRBJ2-5 | TRBV13 | - | - | CASSPPWTAQETQYF | TGTGCCAGCAGCCCGCCCTGGACAGCGCAAGAGACCCAGTACTTC
TRBJ2-7 | TRBV6-5 | - | - | CASSNPRGEQYF | TGTGCCAGCAGCAACCCGCGAGGCGAGCAGTACTTC
TRBJ2-5 | TRBV15 | TRBD2 | - | CATSRAPGGQETQYF | TGTGCCACCAGCAGAGCCCCGGGGGGCCAAGAGACCCAGTACTTC
TRBJ1-5 | TRBV7-3 | - | few | CASSLNGGPQHF | TGTGCCAGCAGCTTAAATGGGGGGCCCCAGCATTTT
TRBJ2-1 | TRBV19 | TRBD2 | - | CASSPREFVNEQFF | TGTGCCAGTAGTCCGCGGGAGTTTGTCAATGAGCAGTTCTTC
TRBJ1-3 | TRBV13 | - | - | CASSFHVSSGNTIYF | TGTGCCAGCAGCTTTCACGTGAGCTCTGGAAACACCATATATTTT
TRBJ2-3 | TRBV19 | - | - | CASRDSGATDTQYF | TGTGCCAGTAGGGATTCGGGAGCGACAGATACGCAGTATTTT
TRBJ2-1 | TRBV7-6 | TRBD2 | - | CASSFEYSGRANEQFF | TGTGCCAGCAGCTTCGAATATAGCGGGAGGGCCAATGAGCAGTTCTTC
TRBJ1-2 | TRBV7-9 | - | few | CASSLTEANGYTF | TGTGCCAGCAGCCTGACCGAAGCAAATGGCTACACCTTC
TRBJ2-1 | TRBV7-3 | - | - | CASSTSPSSYNEQFF | TGTGCCAGCAGCACCTCTCCCAGCTCCTACAATGAGCAGTTCTTC
TRBJ2-2 | TRBV28 | - | once | CASSLPTGIGRNTGELFF | TGTGCCAGCAGTTTACCCACAGGCATAGGGCGAAACACCGGGGAGCTGTTTTTT
TRBJ1-1 | TRBV2 | - | - | CASSEVDSGGTEAFF | TGTGCCAGCAGTGAAGTGGACTCCGGGGGGACTGAAGCTTTCTTT
TRBJ1-5 | TRBV18 | TRBD1 | once | CASSPGTGGQPQHF | TGTGCCAGCTCACCCGGGACAGGGGGTCAGCCCCAGCATTTT
TRBJ2-1 | TRBV5-4 | TRBD2 | - | CASSSQRGGYDEQFF | TGTGCCAGCAGCTCCCAGCGGGGGGGCTACGATGAGCAGTTCTTC
TRBJ2-1 | TRBV27 | - | - | CASSFTIHNEQFF | TGTGCCAGCAGTTTTACTATTCACAATGAGCAGTTCTTC
TRBJ2-7 | TRBV27 | TRBD2 | few | CASSSHRTSSYEQYF | TGTGCCAGCAGTTCCCATAGGACTAGTTCCTACGAGCAGTACTTC
TRBJ1-5 | TRBV30 | TRBD1 | - | CAWGRQGADQPQHF | TGTGCCTGGGGGAGGCAGGGGGCCGATCAGCCCCAGCATTTT
TRBJ1-4 | TRBV5-1 | - | - | CASSLRSISNEKLFF | TGCGCCAGCAGCTTGAGGTCAATTTCTAATGAAAAACTGTTTTTT
TRBJ2-3 | TRBV29-1 | - | - | CSITDTDTSTDTQYF | TGCAGCATAACGGACACCGATACTAGCACAGATACGCAGTATTTT
TRBJ2-2 | TRBV10-3 | TRBD1 | - | CAISESGQGRSGELFF | TGTGCCATCAGTGAGTCGGGACAGGGGAGGTCCGGGGAGCTGTTTTTT
TRBJ1-2 | TRBV29-1 | TRBD1 | once | CSVEGEGALANYGYTF | TGCAGCGTTGAAGGGGAGGGGGCGTTAGCTAACTATGGCTACACCTTC
TRBJ1-5 | TRBV7-8 | - | - | CASSPTGGQNQPQHF | TGTGCCAGCAGCCCTACCGGCGGGCAAAATCAGCCCCAGCATTTT
TRBJ2-5 | TRBV18 | - | once | CASSRRDQETQYF | TGTGCCAGCTCCCGCAGAGACCAAGAGACCCAGTACTTC